Following are 26 T cell receptor beta chains from one sample sequenced in a study of cytomegalovirus exposure and HLA in healthy donors. The PCR had 60 Vbeta and 13 Jbeta primers. Assay: immunoSEQ multiplex PCR; the TCRdb copy retains only in-frame clones and omits some. The sample lists 130,000 to 150,000 clones, 75% to 80% seen once, with 4% to 6% in the top ten. Sequencing was carried out using PBMCs. The source of these receptors is a woman in her fifties or sixties in good health and CMV-seronegative.

The chain carries TRBV19 and TRBJ1-5; 10 nucleotides line up with TRBD1. V was pared by 5 bases and J by 5 bases, with 12 bases of the junction left unmatched. The germline gives CDR1 LNHDA, CDR2 SQIVND (reference sequence). The CDR3 consists of 17 residues. As DNA, the CDR3 is TGTGCCAGTAGTCCTCATTCGTTGGGACAGGGGTATCAGCCCCAGCATTTT. Its protein is CASSPHSLGQGYQPQHF.

V is TRBV7-9 and J is TRBJ2-5; D gene unclear. V was cut by 5 bases and J by 3 bases, with 13 bases left in between. There are 14 residues in the CDR3. The V gene's germline CDR1 is SEHNR and CDR2 FQNEAQ (reference sequence). DNA of the CDR3: TGTGCCAGCAGCCCGAGGAAGTGGGAAGAGACCCAGTACTTC. Its translation: CASSPRKWEETQYF.

The V gene is TRBV7-8, the J gene TRBJ1-2, with 10 bases lining up with TRBD1. Germline V gives CDR1 SGHVS, CDR2 FQNEAQ. CDR3 length: 14 amino acids. V lost 5 bases and J lost 3; bases outside the gene matches: 3. The CDR3 DNA sequence: TGTGCCAGCAGCATCGGGACAGGGGACTATGGCTACACCTTC. It yields the protein CASSIGTGDYGYTF.

The rearrangement joins TRBV6-5 to TRBJ2-3, with TRBD2 identical over 9 bases. Germline lookup yields CDR1 MNHEY and CDR2 SVGAGI. The CDR3 runs to 15 residues. With 2 bases clipped from V and 2 bases from J, the junction kept 2 bases outside the gene matches. CDR3 loop: CASSYTSGFTDTQYF. The CDR3 DNA is TGTGCCAGCAGTTACACTAGCGGGTTCACAGATACGCAGTATTTT.

In its sample, this clone was seen once. The V and J genes are TRBV15 and TRBJ1-3, with TRBD1 identical over 7 bases. J lost 4 bases, V lost 3 bases, and 6 bases had no gene match. CDR3 size: 15 residues. Looked up from germline, CDR1 is LNHNV and CDR2 is YYDKDF (reference sequence). As DNA, the CDR3 is TGTGCCACCAGCAGTTCAGGGGGTAGAGGAAACACCATATATTTT. Protein product: CATSSSGGRGNTIYF. Together with reference TRBV15 and TRBJ1-3, the CDR3 gives the full variable domain: DAMVIQNPRYQVTQFGKPVTLSCSQTLNHNVMYWYQQKSSQAPKLLFHYYDKDFNNEADTPDNFQSRRPNTSFCFLDIRSPGLGDTAMYLCATSSSGGRGNTIYFGEGSWLTVV.

The chain is built from TRBV5-1 and TRBJ1-1; 11 nucleotides agree with TRBD1. The CDR3 runs 16 residues. Germline assignment: CDR1 SGHRS and CDR2 YFSETQ. V shed 0 bases, J shed 2 bases, and the junction held 3 bases outside the gene matches. CDR3: CASSLGDRGRNTEAFF. The CDR3 DNA reads as TGCGCCAGCAGCTTGGGGGACAGGGGGAGAAACACTGAAGCTTTCTTT.

CDR3 sequence: CASSRRGRSSYEQYF. The CDR3 DNA reads TGTGCCAGCAGTCGTCGTGGGAGAAGCTCCTACGAGCAGTACTTC. This chain links TRBV13 with TRBJ2-7, with D perhaps matching TRBD2 (5 bases). The CDR3 has 15 amino acids. Germline assignment: CDR1 PRHDT and CDR2 FYEKMQ (reference sequence). With 6 bases removed from V and 0 bases from J, the gap between germline ends came to 15 bases.

This clone has more than one count but fewer than ten. The chain has TRBV6-5 and TRBJ1-1, with D unresolved. The CDR3 has 15 amino acids. V lost 6 bases and J 0 bases, leaving 14 bases between the germline ends. CDR1 is MNHEY and CDR2 is SVGAGI in the germline V gene. CDR3 DNA sequence: TGTGCCAGCAGGCTAAAACAGCACATGAACACTGAAGCTTTCTTT. Its protein product is CASRLKQHMNTEAFF.

V and J are TRBV7-2 and TRBJ2-1, with 8 bases lining up with TRBD2. Per germline, CDR1 SGHTA and CDR2 FQGNSA. This CDR3 region has 12 residues. Unmatched junction bases numbered 8, after V lost 10 bases and J lost 9 bases. CDR3 in DNA: TGTGCCAACGGGGGGGCTCGGGGTGAGCAGTTCTTC. Protein product: CANGGARGEQFF.

V usage is TRBV11-3 and J usage is TRBJ2-7; TRBD1 might be the D (6 bases). V lost 2 bases, J lost 2 bases, and 13 bases lay in between. Per germline, CDR1 SGHNT and CDR2 YENEEA. The CDR3 is 15 amino acids. CDR3 region: CASSLRSGETYEQYF. CDR3 bases: TGTGCCAGCAGCTTAAGATCAGGGGAGACCTACGAGCAGTACTTC.

This clone was seen only once. The gene calls are TRBV9 and TRBJ1-4; 8 bases align to TRBD1. Germline values: CDR1 SGDLS, CDR2 YYNGEE. V shed 3 bases and J 3 bases; nucleotides not matched to a gene: 10. CDR3 length: 17 residues. CDR3 coding DNA: TGTGCCAGCAGCGGGACCGGGACAGGCTCGGCTAATGAAAAACTGTTTTTT. This encodes CASSGTGTGSANEKLFF.

Note on this clone: Other DNA sequences within the sample encode an identical CDR3. This chain connects TRBV10-3 to TRBJ2-7, with 8 positions matching TRBD1. Germline V CDR1 and CDR2: ENHRY, SYGVKD. The CDR3 length is 16 residues. The ends lost 0 bases at V and 0 bases at J; junction bases unmatched: 4. The CDR3 protein is CAISESLDRVSYEQYF. In DNA, the CDR3 is TGTGCCATCAGTGAGTCACTGGACAGGGTCTCCTACGAGCAGTACTTC.

J is TRBJ2-5 and V is TRBV6-1, with D possibly TRBD1 on 6 matching bases. The V end lost 4 bases, the J end lost 0 bases, and 9 bases lay between the germline ends. This CDR3 has 14 residues. Germline V gene data show CDR1 as MNHNS and CDR2 as SASEGT. In DNA form, the CDR3 reads TGTGCCAGCAGTGTCGCAGGGGACCAAGAGACCCAGTACTTC. Translation: CASSVAGDQETQYF.

The chain is built from TRBV27 and TRBJ1-6, with TRBD1 matching 12 bases. This CDR3 is built from 15 residues. Germline values: CDR1 MNHEY, CDR2 SMNVEV (reference sequence). V shed 4 bases, J shed 10 bases, and the junction held 5 bases outside the gene matches. In DNA form, the CDR3 reads TGTGCCAGCAGTTCGGGACAGGGGGCTCGGTCACCCCTCCACTTT. It codes for CASSSGQGARSPLHF.

The rearrangement joins TRBV5-4 to TRBJ1-6; no firm D call. Germline V gene data show CDR1 as SGHNT and CDR2 as YYREEE (reference sequence). Trimming took 0 bases from V and 6 from J, leaving 10 bases between them. The CDR3 loop spans 15 amino acids. CDR3 in DNA: TGTGCCAGCAGCTTGGTGGGCAGAAGTAATTCACCCCTCCACTTT. Encoded protein: CASSLVGRSNSPLHF. Looking up the rest from reference TRBV5-4 and TRBJ1-6 gives the full variable domain: ETGVTQSPTHLIKTRGQQVTLRCSSQSGHNTVSWYQQALGQGPQFIFQYYREEENGRGNFPPRFSGLQFPNYSSELNVNALELDDSALYLCASSLVGRSNSPLHFGNGTRLTVT.

This rearrangement joins TRBV5-6 to TRBJ2-7, with a tentative D call TRBD1 (6 bases). Germline V gene data show CDR1 as SGHDT and CDR2 as YYEEEE. V lost 3 bases and J 3 bases, leaving 19 bases between the germline ends. CDR3 length: 16 amino acids. The CDR3 sequence: CASSSRGPPVVYEQYF. CDR3 DNA sequence: TGTGCCAGCAGCTCCAGGGGACCGCCGGTCGTCTACGAGCAGTACTTC.

The rearrangement links TRBV5-1 to TRBJ2-7, with TRBD1 matching over 8 bases. Germline CDR1 is SGHRS and CDR2 is YFSETQ. This CDR3 has 15 amino acids. After removal of 7 bases from V and 6 bases from J, the junction contained 15 bases not matched to a gene. CDR3 sequence: CASHSRTGSQGEQYF. In DNA form, the CDR3 reads TGCGCCAGCCATTCGAGGACAGGGAGTCAAGGCGAGCAGTACTTC.

This clone was counted only a few times. The rearrangement uses TRBV11-2 and TRBJ2-5; 9 bases line up with TRBD2. The CDR3 totals 16 residues. The ends lost 1 base at V and 5 bases at J; junction bases unmatched: 8. Germline V CDR1 and CDR2: SGHAT, FQNNGV. CDR3 residues: CASSLGARGGPETQYF. The CDR3 nucleotides are TGTGCCAGCAGCTTAGGTGCGCGGGGGGGCCCGGAGACCCAGTACTTC.

The CDR3 spells CASSDFSGTVFSGNTIYF. As DNA, the CDR3 is TGTGCCAGCAGTGACTTTTCCGGGACTGTTTTCTCTGGAAACACCATATATTTT. The V call is TRBV2, the J call TRBJ1-3, with TRBD1 as a possible D gene (5 bases). Looked up from germline, CDR1 is SNHLY and CDR2 is FYNNEI. V lost 3 bases, J lost 0 bases, and 18 bases lay in between. This CDR3 contains 18 residues.

Comments on this clone: The sample carries other DNA sequences with the same CDR3. This rearrangement joins TRBV5-4 to TRBJ2-2, with unresolved D. The CDR3 consists of 16 residues. With 2 bases removed from V and 1 base from J, the gap between germline ends came to 12 bases. Germline loops: CDR1 SGHNT, CDR2 YYREEE (reference sequence). CDR3 sequence reads: CASSFHPGLNTGELFF. CDR3 DNA sequence: TGTGCCAGCAGCTTCCACCCAGGCCTGAACACCGGGGAGCTGTTTTTT.

Concerning this clone itself: This sample includes further DNA sequences coding for the same CDR3. The chain has TRBV19 and TRBJ1-2; no definite D call. The CDR3 is 13 residues long. Trimming stripped 3 bases from V and 4 bases from J, with 9 bases between. Germline V gene sequence: CDR1 LNHDA, CDR2 SQIVND (reference sequence). The CDR3 DNA sequence: TGTGCCAGTAGTATGAGCGGGAGCTATGGCTACACCTTC. Its translation: CASSMSGSYGYTF.

The V gene is TRBV7-9, the J gene TRBJ2-7; tentative D call: TRBD1 (5 bases). The V end was cut by 5 bases, the J end by 6 bases, with 14 bases between. Germline values: CDR1 SEHNR, CDR2 FQNEAQ (reference sequence). CDR3 length equals 13 residues. CDR3 coding DNA: TGTGCCAGCAGCGGTAGGGGAACAGGCGAGCAGTACTTC. Amino acid sequence: CASSGRGTGEQYF.

The rearrangement joins TRBV9 to TRBJ1-6; D remains unclear. V was cut by 0 bases and J by 10 bases, with 11 bases left in between. Germline-derived CDR1 and CDR2 are SGDLS and YYNGEE. CDR3 length: 14 residues. The chain's CDR3 is CASSVATGLSPLHF. The CDR3, as DNA: TGTGCCAGCAGCGTAGCTACGGGTTTGTCACCCCTCCACTTT.

The genes are TRBV5-1 and TRBJ2-3; TRBD2 aligns across 8 bases. CDR3 length equals 14 residues. CDR1 is SGHRS, CDR2 YFSETQ, per germline. The ends lost 6 bases at V and 1 base at J; junction bases unmatched: 4. In DNA, the CDR3 is TGCGCCAGCACCACGACTAGCGGCACAGATACGCAGTATTTT. Translation: CASTTTSGTDTQYF.

This chain uses TRBV19 with TRBJ1-1; weak D call: TRBD1 (5 bases). The V and J ends lost 5 bases and 4 bases respectively, with 17 bases between them. The CDR3 consists of 15 residues. CDR1 LNHDA and CDR2 SQIVND come from the germline V gene (reference sequence). In DNA, the CDR3 is TGTGCCAGTAGTTCCCGCGGGGGTTGGGGCACTGAAGCTTTCTTT. Protein product: CASSSRGGWGTEAFF.

The rearrangement links TRBV6-5 to TRBJ1-1; D gene ambiguous. Germline V gene lookup returns CDR1 MNHEY and CDR2 SVGAGI. The CDR3 totals 14 residues. Between the trimmed V and J ends, which lost 5 bases and 1 base, there was a span of 11 bases. CDR3 bases: TGTGCCAGCAGTGGCTCCCCAGGGAACACTGAAGCTTTCTTT. Translated: CASSGSPGNTEAFF.